These T cell receptor beta chains were read from a single sample in a study of vaccination effects on CD4 cells after COVID-19. The antigens for these receptors are not known. Sequenced by immunoSEQ multiplex PCR; TCRdb stores in-frame clones only, minus some. The data show tens of thousands of clones, under 80% seen once. This specimen was CD4+ T cells from PBMCs cultured with HCoV-OC43 spike peptides, taken after COVID-19 vaccination. The receptor set was obtained from a human donor who received a COVID-19 vaccine. Both conserved end residues are part of each CDR3. Each record gives: D gene, V gene, clone size, J gene, CDR3 protein, CDR3 DNA. A D gene is named only where the DNA matches it firmly. Size values are once, few and many counts, or a class for expanded clones, and some rows have none.

d_gene: NA
v_gene: TRBV5-6
abundance: once
j_gene: TRBJ1-2
CDR3aa: CASSWLGLRGYTF
CDR3nt: TGTGCCAGCAGCTGGTTGGGGCTACGAGGCTACACCTTC

d_gene: TRBD1
v_gene: TRBV10-3
abundance: NA
j_gene: TRBJ1-4
CDR3aa: CAISGTGGGEKLFF
CDR3nt: TGTGCCATCAGTGGGACAGGGGGTGGTGAAAAACTGTTTTTT

d_gene: NA
v_gene: TRBV29-1
abundance: NA
j_gene: TRBJ2-3
CDR3aa: CSVEVGPSDTQYF
CDR3nt: TGCAGCGTTGAAGTGGGGCCCTCGGATACGCAGTATTTT

d_gene: NA
v_gene: TRBV6-5
abundance: NA
j_gene: TRBJ1-4
CDR3aa: CASSFLGEKLFF
CDR3nt: TGTGCCAGCAGTTTTTTAGGCGAAAAACTGTTTTTT

d_gene: NA
v_gene: TRBV15
abundance: NA
j_gene: TRBJ1-3
CDR3aa: CATSRGGSSGNTIYF
CDR3nt: TGTGCCACCAGCAGAGGTGGGAGCTCTGGAAACACCATATATTTT

d_gene: NA
v_gene: TRBV2
abundance: few
j_gene: TRBJ2-2
CDR3aa: CASSETATFTGELFF
CDR3nt: TGTGCCAGCAGTGAAACGGCCACATTCACCGGGGAGCTGTTTTTT

d_gene: NA
v_gene: TRBV23-1
abundance: NA
j_gene: TRBJ1-1
CDR3aa: CASSQFFKTENTEAFF
CDR3nt: TGCGCCAGCAGTCAATTTTTCAAGACAGAGAACACTGAAGCTTTCTTT

d_gene: NA
v_gene: TRBV12-3/TRBV12-4
abundance: NA
j_gene: TRBJ2-2
CDR3aa: CASSPGTGELFF
CDR3nt: TGTGCCAGCAGTCCCGGGACCGGGGAGCTGTTTTTT

d_gene: TRBD1
v_gene: TRBV7-2
abundance: NA
j_gene: TRBJ1-2
CDR3aa: CASFPGQGSYGYTF
CDR3nt: TGTGCCAGCTTTCCGGGACAGGGTAGCTATGGCTACACCTTC

d_gene: NA
v_gene: TRBV2
abundance: NA
j_gene: TRBJ1-6
CDR3aa: CASTNFKGGGNSPLHF
CDR3nt: TGTGCCAGCACCAATTTTAAGGGGGGTGGGAATTCACCCCTCCACTTT

d_gene: NA
v_gene: TRBV5-4
abundance: NA
j_gene: TRBJ1-3
CDR3aa: CASSLGGNSGNTIYF
CDR3nt: TGTGCCAGCAGCTTGGGCGGAAACTCTGGAAACACCATATATTTT

d_gene: NA
v_gene: TRBV2
abundance: NA
j_gene: TRBJ2-5
CDR3aa: CASLGGRGRLETQYF
CDR3nt: TGTGCCAGTCTCGGGGGGAGGGGGAGGTTAGAGACCCAGTACTTC

d_gene: NA
v_gene: TRBV7-8
abundance: NA
j_gene: TRBJ1-2
CDR3aa: CASSLGSGGPYGYTF
CDR3nt: TGTGCCAGCAGCTTAGGGTCAGGAGGACCCTATGGCTACACCTTC

d_gene: NA
v_gene: TRBV4-3
abundance: NA
j_gene: TRBJ1-4
CDR3aa: CASSQAGGVVEKLFF
CDR3nt: TGCGCCAGCAGCCAAGCTGGGGGGGTTGTTGAAAAACTGTTTTTT

d_gene: TRBD2
v_gene: TRBV9
abundance: NA
j_gene: TRBJ2-2
CDR3aa: CASSDQAGAPGTGELFF
CDR3nt: TGTGCCAGCAGCGACCAAGCGGGGGCCCCGGGCACCGGGGAGCTGTTTTTT

d_gene: NA
v_gene: TRBV24-1
abundance: NA
j_gene: TRBJ2-5
CDR3aa: CATSGTTETQYF
CDR3nt: TGTGCCACCAGTGGGACCACGGAGACCCAGTACTTC

d_gene: TRBD1
v_gene: TRBV6-2/TRBV6-3
abundance: few
j_gene: TRBJ1-1
CDR3aa: CASSITGTEPQFF
CDR3nt: TGTGCCAGCAGTATTACCGGGACAGAACCGCAGTTCTTT

d_gene: NA
v_gene: TRBV5-1
abundance: few
j_gene: TRBJ1-1
CDR3aa: CASSLGGREGYGTEAFF
CDR3nt: TGCGCCAGCAGCTTGGGGGGGCGGGAAGGCTACGGCACTGAAGCTTTCTTT

d_gene: NA
v_gene: TRBV15
abundance: NA
j_gene: TRBJ2-1
CDR3aa: CATSREFGRFEQFF
CDR3nt: TGTGCCACCAGCAGAGAATTTGGCCGATTTGAGCAGTTCTTC

d_gene: TRBD2
v_gene: TRBV5-1
abundance: NA
j_gene: TRBJ2-5
CDR3aa: CASSLTVAGETQYF
CDR3nt: TGCGCCAGCAGCTTGACCGTAGCGGGGGAGACCCAGTACTTC

d_gene: TRBD1
v_gene: TRBV14
abundance: NA
j_gene: TRBJ2-5
CDR3aa: CASSGQVQETQYF
CDR3nt: TGTGCCAGCAGCGGACAGGTCCAAGAGACCCAGTACTTC

d_gene: TRBD1
v_gene: TRBV4-1
abundance: NA
j_gene: TRBJ1-4
CDR3aa: CASSPQGAYEKLFF
CDR3nt: TGCGCCAGCAGCCCTCAGGGGGCTTACGAAAAACTGTTTTTT

d_gene: TRBD1
v_gene: TRBV18
abundance: NA
j_gene: TRBJ1-2
CDR3aa: CASSPRSDRGFDYGYTF
CDR3nt: TGTGCCAGCTCACCACGCAGCGACAGGGGTTTCGACTATGGCTACACCTTC

d_gene: NA
v_gene: TRBV6-6
abundance: NA
j_gene: TRBJ1-4
CDR3aa: CASSRGQIYATNEKLFF
CDR3nt: TGTGCCAGCAGCCGAGGACAGATTTATGCAACTAATGAAAAACTGTTTTTT

d_gene: NA
v_gene: TRBV5-1
abundance: NA
j_gene: TRBJ1-6
CDR3aa: CASSLQGGNSPLHF
CDR3nt: TGCGCCAGCAGCCTTCAAGGAGGAAATTCACCCCTCCACTTT

d_gene: TRBD1
v_gene: TRBV30
abundance: NA
j_gene: TRBJ1-3
CDR3aa: CAWERVRTGPGNTIYF
CDR3nt: TGTGCCTGGGAGCGTGTTCGGACAGGTCCTGGAAACACCATATATTTT

d_gene: TRBD1
v_gene: TRBV2
abundance: once
j_gene: TRBJ1-4
CDR3aa: CASRDRVGEKLFF
CDR3nt: TGTGCCAGCAGAGACAGGGTGGGGGAAAAACTGTTTTTT

d_gene: NA
v_gene: TRBV7-3
abundance: NA
j_gene: TRBJ1-6
CDR3aa: CASSSRASDNSPLHF
CDR3nt: TGTGCCAGCAGCTCGAGAGCGAGCGATAATTCACCCCTCCACTTT

d_gene: NA
v_gene: TRBV6-6
abundance: NA
j_gene: TRBJ1-1
CDR3aa: CASSSQGNTEAFF
CDR3nt: TGTGCCAGCAGTTCGCAGGGGAACACTGAAGCTTTCTTT

d_gene: NA
v_gene: TRBV19
abundance: NA
j_gene: TRBJ2-2
CDR3aa: CASRIHIGPSTGELFF
CDR3nt: TGTGCCAGTAGAATACACATTGGGCCTAGCACCGGGGAGCTGTTTTTT

d_gene: TRBD1
v_gene: TRBV5-4
abundance: NA
j_gene: TRBJ1-4
CDR3aa: CASSPTGGNEKLFF
CDR3nt: TGTGCCAGCAGCCCGACAGGGGGAAATGAAAAACTGTTTTTT

d_gene: NA
v_gene: TRBV11-3
abundance: NA
j_gene: TRBJ2-5
CDR3aa: CASSPGLGETQYF
CDR3nt: TGTGCCAGCAGCCCAGGATTGGGAGAGACCCAGTACTTC

d_gene: TRBD1
v_gene: TRBV7-2
abundance: NA
j_gene: TRBJ1-2
CDR3aa: CASSRDRRGYTF
CDR3nt: TGTGCCAGCAGCAGGGACAGACGGGGCTACACCTTC

d_gene: NA
v_gene: TRBV9
abundance: NA
j_gene: TRBJ2-2
CDR3aa: CASSHRREGANTGELFF
CDR3nt: TGTGCCAGCAGCCATCGACGAGAGGGGGCGAACACCGGGGAGCTGTTTTTT

d_gene: TRBD2
v_gene: TRBV27
abundance: NA
j_gene: TRBJ2-5
CDR3aa: CASSLVRSGGIRETQYF
CDR3nt: TGTGCCAGCAGTTTAGTAAGAAGCGGGGGGATTCGAGAGACCCAGTACTTC

d_gene: NA
v_gene: TRBV5-1
abundance: NA
j_gene: TRBJ2-2
CDR3aa: CASSLEWVGTGELFF
CDR3nt: TGCGCCAGCAGCTTGGAATGGGTAGGCACCGGGGAGCTGTTTTTT

d_gene: TRBD1
v_gene: TRBV5-4
abundance: NA
j_gene: TRBJ2-5
CDR3aa: CASRRSGTGIQETQYF
CDR3nt: TGTGCCAGCAGGCGGAGCGGGACAGGGATCCAAGAGACCCAGTACTTC

d_gene: NA
v_gene: TRBV6-5
abundance: NA
j_gene: TRBJ1-3
CDR3aa: CASSPDRAGNTIYF
CDR3nt: TGTGCCAGCAGTCCTGACAGAGCTGGAAACACCATATATTTT

d_gene: NA
v_gene: TRBV19
abundance: NA
j_gene: TRBJ2-3
CDR3aa: CASSTYESTQYF
CDR3nt: TGTGCCAGTAGTACTTACGAAAGTACGCAGTATTTT

d_gene: NA
v_gene: TRBV6-1
abundance: NA
j_gene: TRBJ1-5
CDR3aa: CASSEKHPGVSNQPQHF
CDR3nt: TGTGCCAGCAGTGAAAAGCACCCAGGGGTTAGCAATCAGCCCCAGCATTTT

d_gene: NA
v_gene: TRBV18
abundance: NA
j_gene: TRBJ1-1
CDR3aa: CASSPPTGVTEAFF
CDR3nt: TGTGCCAGCTCACCACCGACAGGCGTAACTGAAGCTTTCTTT

d_gene: TRBD1
v_gene: TRBV19
abundance: NA
j_gene: TRBJ2-2
CDR3aa: CASWDRVWSGELFF
CDR3nt: TGTGCCAGTTGGGACAGGGTTTGGTCCGGGGAGCTGTTTTTT

d_gene: TRBD1
v_gene: TRBV12-5
abundance: NA
j_gene: TRBJ1-5
CDR3aa: CASGLGTGGRPQHF
CDR3nt: TGTGCTAGTGGTTTGGGAACAGGGGGTCGGCCCCAGCATTTT

d_gene: TRBD2
v_gene: TRBV24-1
abundance: NA
j_gene: TRBJ2-3
CDR3aa: CATSEARLAGRDGTQYF
CDR3nt: TGTGCCACCAGTGAGGCCAGACTAGCGGGGCGAGATGGTACGCAGTATTTT

d_gene: TRBD1
v_gene: TRBV2
abundance: NA
j_gene: TRBJ1-1
CDR3aa: CATLRTGANTEAFF
CDR3nt: TGTGCCACCCTCCGGACAGGGGCGAACACTGAAGCTTTCTTT